The T cell receptor beta chain under discussion was sequenced for a study of vaccination effects on CD4 cells after COVID-19. Study information: Post-vaccine specimens were collected at a median of 72 days following the second dose. Regarding the study as a whole: The authors studied few convalescent patients and collected no early post-infection timepoints.

TCRdb's copy holds only in-frame clones and misses some; the assay was immunoSEQ multiplex PCR. Among over 25,000 clones listed, approximately 70% were seen once. Concerning this clone itself: The antigen is unknown.

With the ViraFEST assay, the study expanded antigen-specific CD4+ T cells using viral peptide pools, then sequenced them. When ten to eleven days of culture had elapsed, CD4+ T cells were isolated. Each participant was administered two doses of either the BNT162b2 or the mRNA-1273 vaccine. PBMC were cultured at a few million per well with around 10 IU/ml IL-2 and 9 to 10 ug/ml peptides. Half of the medium was exchanged for IL-2 medium on both days 3 and 7. The CDR3 has 16 residues. The V end lost 6 bases, the J end lost 2 bases, and 18 bases lay between the germline ends. Germline loops: CDR1 MGHRA, CDR2 YSYEKL.

The receptor was isolated from a human donor who received a COVID-19 vaccine. This chain joins TRBV4-1 and TRBJ2-3; D might be TRBD1 or TRBD2, each matching 6 bases. The material sequenced was CD4+ T cells from PBMCs cultured with HCoV-229E spike peptides, taken after COVID-19 vaccination. CDR3 residues: CASRPNLRGHTDTQYF. For the CDR3, the DNA is TGCGCCAGCAGGCCTAATCTGCGGGGACACACAGATACGCAGTATTTT.